This TCR beta chain was recorded in a study of high-grade serous ovarian cancer treatment subgroups. For the study at large: Mean per sample: around 14,000 reads, about 7,500 unique TCR beta rearrangements.

The CDR3 extends over 16 amino acids. Germline-derived CDR1 and CDR2 are MNHNY and SVGAGI (reference sequence). V was shortened by 2 bases and J by 3 bases, with 16 bases between the two germline ends. Tumor tissue was taken before any definitive surgery or chemotherapy was given. Data came from immunoSEQ multiplex PCR; TCRdb stores just in-frame clones and leaves some out. The sample has around 27,000 clones, 84% seen once; the top ten hold approximately 2.1%. This TCR derives from a human donor with high-grade serous ovarian cancer. J is TRBJ1-2 and V is TRBV6-6, with no clear D. Material: tumor tissue. The CDR3 reads CASSYPPRYTDYGYTF. The CDR3 region has the DNA TGTGCCAGCAGTTACCCCCCCCGATACACGGACTATGGCTACACCTTC.